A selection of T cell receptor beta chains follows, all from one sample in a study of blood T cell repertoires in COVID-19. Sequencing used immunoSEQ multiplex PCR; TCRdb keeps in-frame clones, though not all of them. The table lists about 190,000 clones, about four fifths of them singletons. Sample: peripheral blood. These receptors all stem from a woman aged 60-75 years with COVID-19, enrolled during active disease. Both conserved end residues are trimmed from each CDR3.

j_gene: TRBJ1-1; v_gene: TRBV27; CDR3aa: ASSLAGGMTEAF
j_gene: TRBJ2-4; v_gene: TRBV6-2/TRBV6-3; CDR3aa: ASSGLAAGVFNIQY
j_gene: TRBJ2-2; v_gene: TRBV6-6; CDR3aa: ASSHSGTGSSWGTGELF
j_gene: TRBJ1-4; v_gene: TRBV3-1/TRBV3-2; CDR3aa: ASSQPVRGEKLF
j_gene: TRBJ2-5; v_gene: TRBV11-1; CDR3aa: ASSVGQPDTETQY
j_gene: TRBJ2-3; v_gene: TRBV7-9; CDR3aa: ASSPWVGQGQY
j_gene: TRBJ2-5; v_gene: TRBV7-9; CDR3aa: ASSLGDRGLQETQY
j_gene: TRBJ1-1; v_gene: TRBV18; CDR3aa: ASSPSTDMNTEAF
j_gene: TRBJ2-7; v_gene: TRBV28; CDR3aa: ASTYYQGLAGGEQY
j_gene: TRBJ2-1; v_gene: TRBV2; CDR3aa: ASIRDRGYNEQF
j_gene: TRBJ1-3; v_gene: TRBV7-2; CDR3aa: ASSLSRTIY
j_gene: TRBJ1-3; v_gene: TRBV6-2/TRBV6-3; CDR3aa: ASSYSGRVAGNTIY
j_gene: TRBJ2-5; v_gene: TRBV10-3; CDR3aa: AISRSVAGEGETQY
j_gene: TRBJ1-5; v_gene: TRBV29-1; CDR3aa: SVRTGRDQPQH
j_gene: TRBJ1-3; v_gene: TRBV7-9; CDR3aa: ASSLGQGKNTIY
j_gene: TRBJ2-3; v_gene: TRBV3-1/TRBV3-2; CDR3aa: ASSRSGRTDTQY
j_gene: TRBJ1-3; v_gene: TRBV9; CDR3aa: ASSSLRDTIY
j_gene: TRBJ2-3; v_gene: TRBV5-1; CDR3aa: ASSRTRVETDTQY
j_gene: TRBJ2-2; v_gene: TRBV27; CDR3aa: ASSFLKGLGELF
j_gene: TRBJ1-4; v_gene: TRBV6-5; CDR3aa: ASSQPGQGNEKLF
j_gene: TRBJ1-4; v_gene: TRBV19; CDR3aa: ASRQQGKLF
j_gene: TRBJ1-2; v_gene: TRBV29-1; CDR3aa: SVLQGEDYGYT
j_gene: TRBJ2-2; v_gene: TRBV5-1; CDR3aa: ASSLDGGTGELF
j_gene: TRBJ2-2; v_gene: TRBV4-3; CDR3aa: ASSQGPVTGELF
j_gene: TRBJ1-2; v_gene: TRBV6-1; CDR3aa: ASSDRANYGYT
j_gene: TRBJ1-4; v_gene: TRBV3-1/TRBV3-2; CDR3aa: ASSQASGGGEKLF
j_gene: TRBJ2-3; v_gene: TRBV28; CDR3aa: ASSLEAYTQY
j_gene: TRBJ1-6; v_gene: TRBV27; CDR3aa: ASRKEPGQGPFPGNSPLH
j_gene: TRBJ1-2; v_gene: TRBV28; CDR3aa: ASSSSGQGRNGYT
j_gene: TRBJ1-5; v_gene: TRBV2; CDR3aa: ASSETGLSNQPQH
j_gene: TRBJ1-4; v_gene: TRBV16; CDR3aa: ASSQFRIQGKGKLF
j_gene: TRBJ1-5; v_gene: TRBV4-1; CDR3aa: ASSQDGTAYQPQH
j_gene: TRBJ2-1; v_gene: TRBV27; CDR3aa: ASSPGGGLIYNEQF
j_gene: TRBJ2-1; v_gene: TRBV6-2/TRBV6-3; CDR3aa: ASSYSARAGGYNEQF
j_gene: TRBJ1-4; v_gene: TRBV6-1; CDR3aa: ASSEEWAEKLF
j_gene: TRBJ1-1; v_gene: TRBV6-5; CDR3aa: ASSPDRGRTEAF
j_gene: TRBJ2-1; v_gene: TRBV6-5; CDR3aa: ASKAPLAGEREQF
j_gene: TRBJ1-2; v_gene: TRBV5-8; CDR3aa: ASSILRGGYGYT